These 24 T cell receptor beta chains came from one sample sequenced in a study of early T cells in non-severe SARS-CoV-2 infection. Using its own MiXCR run on the 5' RACE reads, TCRdb lists one record per CDR3 protein. The sample consists of fewer than 65,000 distinct CDR3 sequences, 10% of them appearing once. The sample taken for sequencing was whole blood. The receptors originated from an adult who was a healthcare worker with PCR-confirmed SARS-CoV-2 infection or an uninfected control (not recorded which).

In this sample, this clonotype turned up a few times. This chain links TRBV4-1 with TRBJ2-2; 13 bases are a match to TRBD2. Per the germline V gene, CDR1 is MGHRA and CDR2 is YSYEKL. With 3 bases clipped from V and 3 bases from J, the junction kept 4 bases outside the gene matches. CDR3 length equals 17 residues. The CDR3 nucleotides read TGCGCCAGCAGCCATCTACTAGCGGGAGGGGACACCGGGGAGCTGTTTTTT. It translates to CASSHLLAGGDTGELFF.

The sample holds a few counts of this clonotype. The CDR3 sequence is CSASSGRSNSPLHF. The CDR3 DNA reads TGCAGTGCTAGTTCTGGGAGAAGTAATTCACCCCTCCACTTT. The chain employs TRBV20-1 and TRBJ1-6; D uncertain. Germline loops: CDR1 DFQATT, CDR2 SNEGSKA (reference sequence). Trimming removed 3 bases from V and 6 bases from J, with 12 bases in between. This CDR3 has 14 amino acids.

There are many counts of this clonotype. The rearrangement uses TRBV5-1 and TRBJ2-3; possible D gene TRBD2, 6 bases. The CDR3 extends over 18 amino acids. V lost 4 bases to trimming and J lost 6 bases, with 27 bases between them. Germline loops: CDR1 SGHRS, CDR2 YFSETQ. CDR3: CASSQKGLRLGAGDTQYF. The CDR3 region has the DNA TGCGCCAGCAGCCAAAAAGGGCTGCGACTAGGGGCTGGCGATACGCAGTATTTT.

This clonotype was detected a few times. The CDR3 sequence is CASSSGKYNEQFF. The CDR3 nucleotides are TGTGCCAGCAGCTCCGGGAAGTACAATGAGCAGTTCTTC. The V and J genes are TRBV5-4 and TRBJ2-1; D is possibly TRBD2 (5 bases). CDR1 is SGHNT, CDR2 YYREEE, per germline (reference sequence). The length of the CDR3 is 13 residues. V lost 3 bases and J lost 4, with 8 bases in between.

The chain has TRBV25-1 and TRBJ2-7; no clear D gene. CDR1 MGHDK and CDR2 SYGVNS come from the germline V gene. The CDR3 contains 14 residues. The V end lost 8 bases, the J end lost 1 base, and 15 bases lay between the germline ends. CDR3 amino acids: CASLGADGSYEQYF. DNA for the CDR3: TGTGCCAGCCTCGGAGCCGACGGGTCCTACGAGCAGTACTTC.

For the CDR3, the DNA is TGCAGTGCTAGAGACTCCGGAAGGGCCCCCGGGGAGCTGTTTTTT. Translation: CSARDSGRAPGELFF. The V gene is TRBV20-1, the J gene TRBJ2-2, with unresolved D. This CDR3 is 15 amino acids long. Germline V lookup: CDR1 DFQATT, CDR2 SNEGSKA (reference sequence). Trimming shortened V by 0 bases and J by 6 bases, and 14 bases separated the two germline ends.

This clonotype was detected only a few times. The CDR3 loop is CASSLVVEDTQYF. The CDR3 coding sequence is TGTGCCAGCAGCTTAGTAGTAGAAGATACGCAGTATTTT. The rearrangement uses TRBV11-1 and TRBJ2-3, with D hard to call. Looked up from germline, CDR1 is SGHAT and CDR2 is FQDESV (reference sequence). Between the trimmed V and J ends, which lost 1 base and 5 bases, there was a span of 7 bases. CDR3 length: 13 residues.

This clonotype was seen only a few times. The gene calls are TRBV10-2 and TRBJ2-3; D is perhaps TRBD2 (5 bases). Trimming removed 4 bases at V and 7 bases at J, with 15 bases between. Germline loops: CDR1 WSHSY, CDR2 SAAADI. This CDR3 comprises 14 residues. The CDR3 DNA reads TGCGCCAGCAGTGGCCAGCGGACTTCGAATACGCAGTATTTT. Translation gives CASSGQRTSNTQYF.

V gene TRBV5-1 combines with J gene TRBJ2-7; D unresolved. The CDR3 has 12 amino acids. V lost 5 bases to trimming and J lost 7 bases, with 13 bases between them. The germline CDR1 and CDR2 sequences are SGHRS and YFSETQ. CDR3 nucleotide sequence: TGCGCCAGCAGTTCCGACAAGATAGAGCAGTACTTC. Residues: CASSSDKIEQYF. Complete variable domain (other parts from reference TRBV5-1 and TRBJ2-7): KAGVTQTPRYLIKTRGQQVTLSCSPISGHRSVSWYQQTPGQGLQFLFEYFSETQRNKGNFPGRFSGRQFSNSRSEMNVSTLELGDSALYLCASSSDKIEQYFGPGTRLTVT.

V usage is TRBV4-3 and J usage is TRBJ1-5; the D gene is possibly TRBD1 (5 bases). The length of the CDR3 is 15 residues. Germline assignment: CDR1 LGHNA and CDR2 YSLEER. V dropped 0 bases and J dropped 5 bases, with 11 bases sitting between them. CDR3 in DNA: TGCGCCAGCAGCCAAGATAGGGCGGGGGATCAGCCCCAGCATTTT. This sequence encodes CASSQDRAGDQPQHF.

The rearrangement joins TRBV7-9 to TRBJ2-4; unclear D gene. V lost 1 base and J 0 bases, leaving 19 bases between the germline ends. The germline CDR1 and CDR2 sequences are SEHNR and FQNEAQ (reference sequence). The CDR3 sequence is 19 residues long. CDR3 DNA: TGTGCCAGCAGCTTAGTATCTGGGGTCAGCCAATTAGCCAAAAACATTCAGTACTTC. Its translation is CASSLVSGVSQLAKNIQYF.

This clonotype was seen repeatedly, ten times or more. This sequence joins TRBV5-1 and TRBJ2-7, with D perhaps TRBD2 (6 bases). Trimming removed 1 base at V and 7 bases at J, with 9 bases between. CDR1 is SGHRS, CDR2 YFSETQ, per germline. The CDR3 runs 12 residues. In DNA, the CDR3 is TGCGCCAGCAGCTTGATGGGAGGAGAGCAGTACTTC. Protein: CASSLMGGEQYF.

The sample holds a few counts of this clonotype. The rearrangement uses TRBV11-2 and TRBJ2-1; D is undetermined. Germline lookup yields CDR1 SGHAT and CDR2 FQNNGV. This CDR3 has 13 amino acids. V was pared by 5 bases and J by 3 bases, with 8 bases between. The CDR3 region is CASSPRSYNEQFF. CDR3 nucleotide sequence: TGTGCCAGCAGCCCCCGGAGCTACAATGAGCAGTTCTTC.

This chain links TRBV29-1 with TRBJ1-2; D is perhaps TRBD1 (6 bases). The V end was cut by 5 bases, the J end by 8 bases, with 9 bases between. Germline CDR1 is SQVTM and CDR2 is ANQGSEA. The CDR3 consists of 10 residues. Here the CDR3 DNA reads TGCAGCGTTACAGGGCGAGGCTACACCTTC. This encodes CSVTGRGYTF.

V and J are TRBV14 and TRBJ2-3; D gene ambiguous. Trimming removed 0 bases from V and 7 bases from J, with 11 bases in between. Germline CDR1 is SGHDN and CDR2 is FVKESK. The length of the CDR3 is 14 residues. The DNA of the CDR3 is TGTGCCAGCAGCCAAGACGGATGGCAGTATACGCAGTATTTT. Residues: CASSQDGWQYTQYF.

There are many counts of this clonotype. In DNA form, the CDR3 reads TGTGCCAGCTCACCGCTCGGGACAGCTGAAGCTTTCTTT. It specifies CASSPLGTAEAFF. V gene TRBV18 combines with J gene TRBJ1-1; 7 nucleotides line up with TRBD1. J was trimmed by 6 bases and V by 3 bases; bases with no gene match: 4. The germline V gene has CDR1 KGHSH and CDR2 LQKENI. The length of the CDR3 is 13 residues.

V usage is TRBV5-1 and J usage is TRBJ2-1; possible D gene TRBD1, 6 bases. V lost 4 bases to trimming and J lost 4 bases, with 15 bases between them. Per germline, CDR1 SGHRS and CDR2 YFSETQ. The CDR3 has 15 amino acids. CDR3 DNA sequence: TGCGCCAGCAGCCTGGCGGACAGCCTGTACAATGAGCAGTTCTTC. Translating gives CASSLADSLYNEQFF.

In its sample, this clonotype was seen a few times. The CDR3 here is CARQLGDTQYF. The CDR3 nucleotides read TGTGCCAGACAGCTGGGAGATACGCAGTATTTT. The chain employs TRBV7-9 and TRBJ2-3; no clear D. The CDR3 totals 11 residues. The germline V gene encodes CDR1 SEHNR and CDR2 FQNEAQ (reference sequence). Trimming shortened V by 9 bases and J by 5 bases, and 9 bases separated the two germline ends. Drawing the rest from reference TRBV7-9 and TRBJ2-3, the complete variable domain is DTGVSQNPRHKITKRGQNVTFRCDPISEHNRLYWYRQTLGQGPEFLTYFQNEAQLEKSRLLSDRFSAERPKGSFSTLEIQRTEQGDSAMYLCARQLGDTQYFGPGTRLTVL.

This clonotype was seen repeatedly, ten times or more. The chain uses TRBV29-1 and TRBJ2-7; perhaps TRBD2 as D (6 bases). The CDR3 has 16 amino acids. Trimming took off 6 bases at V and 8 bases at J, with 29 bases between the two ends. Germline values: CDR1 SQVTM, CDR2 ANQGSEA. CDR3 loop: CSVRGKASGLLVKQYF. CDR3 coding DNA: TGCAGCGTCCGAGGGAAGGCATCGGGACTTCTGGTGAAGCAGTACTTC.

Ten or more counts support this clonotype. The V and J genes are TRBV5-1 and TRBJ2-7; TRBD1 matches at 10 bases. There are 15 residues in the CDR3. The trim removed 3 bases at V and 0 bases at J, leaving 3 bases unmatched. Germline V lookup: CDR1 SGHRS, CDR2 YFSETQ. CDR3 sequence reads: CASSSGQGSSYEQYF. As DNA, the CDR3 is TGCGCCAGCAGCTCGGGACAGGGGAGCTCCTACGAGCAGTACTTC.

This clonotype was seen a handful of times. The chain has TRBV6-5 and TRBJ2-5; TRBD2 is a possible D gene (5 bases). CDR3 length equals 15 residues. V lost 2 bases and J 0 bases, leaving 10 bases between the germline ends. Germline-derived CDR1 and CDR2 are MNHEY and SVGAGI. CDR3 sequence reads: CASSYRSGYQETQYF. Here the CDR3 DNA reads TGTGCCAGCAGTTACCGGTCGGGGTACCAAGAGACCCAGTACTTC.

The table lists this clonotype with a few counts. The chain carries TRBV7-8 and TRBJ2-7, with 9 bases identical to TRBD2. After removal of 5 bases from V and 4 bases from J, the junction contained 6 bases not matched to a gene. The CDR3 covers 14 residues. Germline lookup yields CDR1 SGHVS and CDR2 FQNEAQ. CDR3 in amino acids: CASSPLAGDYEQYF. In DNA, the CDR3 is TGTGCCAGCAGCCCTTTAGCGGGAGATTACGAGCAGTACTTC.

This clonotype was counted many times. This chain links TRBV18 with TRBJ2-5, with D possibly TRBD2 on 6 matching bases. Germline CDR1 KGHSH, CDR2 LQKENI. The V and J ends lost 3 bases and 4 bases respectively, with 9 bases between them. CDR3 size: 13 residues. For the CDR3, the DNA is TGTGCCAGCTCACCCAGCGGGCGAGAGACCCAGTACTTC. It codes for CASSPSGRETQYF.

The sample holds many counts of this clonotype. This chain links TRBV5-1 with TRBJ1-2, with 8 bases matching TRBD1. From germline, CDR1 is SGHRS and CDR2 YFSETQ. Trimming took 4 bases from V and 2 from J; bases not matched to a gene: 10. This CDR3 has 16 residues. This chain's CDR3 is CASSQSWTGLNYGYTF. DNA for the CDR3: TGCGCCAGCAGCCAAAGTTGGACAGGGTTAAACTATGGCTACACCTTC.